Listed below are T cell receptor beta chains from one sample, sequenced in a study of blood T cell repertoires in COVID-19. The table came from immunoSEQ multiplex PCR; TCRdb's copy has only in-frame clones and leaves some out. The repertoire holds about 240,000 clones, with 75% to 85% as singletons. Sequencing was done on a sample of peripheral blood. These receptors came from a woman of 80 years or more with COVID-19, enrolled during active disease. Each CDR3 is given with its conserved first and last residue. Fields, in order: CDR3 protein, J gene, V gene.

CASRSTGTTYEQYF,TRBJ2-7,TRBV6-6
CASSQIIRQNYGYTF,TRBJ1-2,TRBV16
CASSYYGGARTGELFF,TRBJ2-2,TRBV6-2/TRBV6-3
CASSRGTNYGYTF,TRBJ1-2,TRBV5-4
CASSLGGGADTGELFF,TRBJ2-2,TRBV11-3
CATSSGGFSDTQYF,TRBJ2-3,TRBV10-3
CASSRGASYNEQFF,TRBJ2-1,TRBV28
CASSSDSLVDSPLHF,TRBJ1-6,TRBV7-9
CASSLIGRGQDGYTF,TRBJ1-2,TRBV5-1
CASSQDARQDGEKLFF,TRBJ1-4,TRBV4-3
CASSQVRLGTASGNTIYF,TRBJ1-3,TRBV4-1
CASSITGGFSGNTIYF,TRBJ1-3,TRBV19
CAWSVLSRTGRGRTEAFF,TRBJ1-1,TRBV30
CASSPRERGTETQYF,TRBJ2-5,TRBV18
CASSERQYFSNTGELFF,TRBJ2-2,TRBV25-1
CASSLVVARGTEAFF,TRBJ1-1,TRBV5-1
CASSPNDRGRGTEAFF,TRBJ1-1,TRBV11-2
CASSRQENTEAFF,TRBJ1-1,TRBV7-7
CASSQDSRGNSPLHF,TRBJ1-6,TRBV3-1/TRBV3-2
CASSREVVGTEAFF,TRBJ1-1,TRBV4-1
CASSKQGRTDTQYF,TRBJ2-3,TRBV5-1
CASSLWKEGLGNTIYF,TRBJ1-3,TRBV5-6
CATRGGVETQYF,TRBJ2-5,TRBV7-2
CATSRVGEAGNTIYF,TRBJ1-3,TRBV15
CASSQGDGRANYGYTF,TRBJ1-2,TRBV4-2
CSVARQVLEGYTF,TRBJ1-2,TRBV29-1
CAIRDSRGNYGYTF,TRBJ1-2,TRBV10-3
CASSFGRTGELFF,TRBJ2-2,TRBV7-7
CASSLMTGSGNTIYF,TRBJ1-3,TRBV4-1
CASSKGQGNSPLHF,TRBJ1-6,TRBV19
CASTGKLTGLVANEKLFF,TRBJ1-4,TRBV6-4
CASSTPRDYGYTF,TRBJ1-2,TRBV5-4
CASSLGGSGGKETQYF,TRBJ2-5,TRBV5-1
CASGGAQETQYF,TRBJ2-5,TRBV6-6
CATSRPWTGGRETQYF,TRBJ2-5,TRBV15
CASSYSGGKGHTEAFF,TRBJ1-1,TRBV6-5
CASSIGRDAQETQYF,TRBJ2-5,TRBV19
CASSPSTGTQPQHF,TRBJ1-5,TRBV7-9
CASSQVGSIYSPLHF,TRBJ1-6,TRBV14
CAWSRGIGTEAFF,TRBJ1-1,TRBV30
CASRLTWGRTEAFF,TRBJ1-1,TRBV7-9
CASSPQGNQPQHF,TRBJ1-5,TRBV7-2
CASSLPQGGELFF,TRBJ2-2,TRBV5-1
CASSPGQGPTEAFF,TRBJ1-1,TRBV18
CASSGATGSYGYTF,TRBJ1-2,TRBV5-1
CASSRDRVGSPLHF,TRBJ1-6,TRBV11-2
CASPPRARTQYF,TRBJ2-5,TRBV23-1
CASSLPTGQGSYEQYF,TRBJ2-7,TRBV27
CASSPRGGASNQPQHF,TRBJ1-5,TRBV27
CASWTWGTDTQYF,TRBJ2-3,TRBV5-6
CASSLLGAQSLGTEAFF,TRBJ1-1,TRBV7-8
CASSLPGLAASSYNEQFF,TRBJ2-1,TRBV5-6
CASSYSRQGWNEQFF,TRBJ2-1,TRBV7-2